This T cell receptor (beta chain) was observed in a study of blood T cell repertoires in COVID-19. V lost 5 bases, J lost 2 bases, and 8 bases lay in between. Germline assignment: CDR1 SGHTA and CDR2 FQGTGA. This CDR3 is 13 amino acids long. TCRdb's table, derived via immunoSEQ multiplex PCR, lists solely in-frame clones and lacks some. The table shows some 330,000 clones, with approximately 88% occurring only once. Sequenced: PBMCs or T cells enriched from blood (not recorded which). The clonotype comes from a man aged 30 to 39 who had recovered from COVID-19. V and J are TRBV7-3 and TRBJ2-3; D gene unclear. The CDR3 DNA sequence: TGTGCCAGCAGCACCAGGATCACAGATACGCAGTATTTT. Its protein product is CASSTRITDTQYF.